This TCR beta chain was identified in a study of T cell repertoires in aging, cancer and after chemotherapy. Looking at the study overall: Some 9.4 million TCR reads made up the full dataset.

Amplification of TCR beta used genomic DNA extracted from peripheral blood. A mixed TRB-A/B primer pool amplified rearranged TRB by multiplex touch-down PCR. TCRdb reanalysed the multiplex PCR reads using MiXCR and keeps one entry per CDR3 protein. The table includes about 2,500 distinct CDR3 sequences, roughly 25% detected once. By proportion, this clonotype is medium-sized. The target antigen is unknown. Study-wide results and limits: Age-matched healthy donors had significantly more diverse, less clonal blood TCR repertoires than untreated cancer patients. Healthy donors lost TCR diversity with age mainly through richness, cancer patients through richness and evenness.

The specimen was blood. This clonotype was obtained from a human donor in good health.

In DNA, the CDR3 is TGTGCCAGCTCACCTGGCGGGGGATTCTCCTACGAGCAGTACTTC. The encoded protein is CASSPGGGFSYEQYF. The J gene is TRBJ2-7, the V gene TRBV18; TRBD2 agrees at 7 bases. V shed 3 bases and J 0 bases; nucleotides not matched to a gene: 5. CDR3 length equals 15 residues. Germline V gene sequence: CDR1 KGHSH, CDR2 LQKENI. Drawing the rest from reference TRBV18 and TRBJ2-7, the complete variable domain is NAGVMQNPRHLVRRRGQEARLRCSPMKGHSHVYWYRQLPEEGLKFMVYLQKENIIDESGMPKERFSAEFPKEGPSILRIQQVVRGDSAAYFCASSPGGGFSYEQYFGPGTRLTVT.